Listed below are T cell receptor beta chains from one sample, sequenced in a study of CD8 T cells in ankylosing spondylitis. In TCRdb, the 5' RACE reads were re-called with MiXCR into one record per CDR3 protein. The sample includes tens of thousands of distinct CDR3 sequences, about 5.7% of them seen just once. The sample consisted of blood, either unsorted or a sorted T cell fraction (not recorded which). The receptors originated from a male donor with ankylosing spondylitis or in good health (not recorded which). The CDR3 runs from the conserved cysteine through the conserved F or W. Each record gives: clone size, J gene, D gene, V gene, CDR3 protein, CDR3 DNA. A D gene is named only where the DNA matches it firmly. Size is stated for part of the rows, as once, few or many counts, or as a class when the clone is expanded.

size: many
J: TRBJ2-5
D: NA
V: TRBV20-1
CDR3: CSASVSAAGETQYF
DNA: TGCAGTGCTAGTGTCTCGGCGGCGGGGGAGACCCAGTACTTC

size: many
J: TRBJ1-4
D: NA
V: TRBV6-5
CDR3: CASSSTGTANEKLFF
DNA: TGTGCCAGCAGTTCAACAGGGACGGCGAATGAAAAACTGTTTTTT

size: many
J: TRBJ2-7
D: TRBD2
V: TRBV20-1
CDR3: CSARETSGAREQYF
DNA: TGCAGTGCTAGAGAAACTAGCGGGGCACGGGAGCAGTACTTC

size: many
J: TRBJ2-2
D: NA
V: TRBV7-2
CDR3: CASSLSVGDVRNTGELFF
DNA: TGTGCCAGCAGCTTAAGCGTCGGGGACGTCCGGAACACCGGGGAGCTGTTTTTT

size: NA
J: TRBJ2-5
D: TRBD2
V: TRBV29-1
CDR3: CSIERGGVGQETQYF
DNA: TGCAGCATTGAAAGGGGAGGGGTTGGACAAGAGACCCAGTACTTC

size: many
J: TRBJ1-5
D: NA
V: TRBV5-5
CDR3: CASSLDVPGLNQPQHF
DNA: TGTGCCAGCAGCTTGGATGTTCCAGGGTTAAATCAGCCCCAGCATTTT

size: NA
J: TRBJ2-5
D: NA
V: TRBV5-1
CDR3: CASSLRTPRAETQYF
DNA: TGCGCCAGCAGCCTTAGGACACCCCGGGCGGAGACCCAGTACTTC

size: many
J: TRBJ1-1
D: NA
V: TRBV20-1
CDR3: CSASDATGDTEAFF
DNA: TGCAGTGCCTCTGACGCGACTGGGGACACTGAAGCTTTCTTT

size: few
J: TRBJ1-1
D: NA
V: TRBV3-1
CDR3: CASSQEGGGRPEAFF
DNA: TGTGCCAGCAGCCAAGAGGGGGGGGGCAGACCTGAAGCTTTCTTT

size: many
J: TRBJ2-2
D: TRBD1
V: TRBV3-1
CDR3: CASSPNRGTGELFF
DNA: TGTGCCAGCAGCCCGAACAGGGGCACCGGGGAGCTGTTTTTT

size: many
J: TRBJ2-3
D: TRBD1
V: TRBV6-5
CDR3: CASRQGMGDTQYF
DNA: TGTGCCAGCAGACAGGGGATGGGAGATACGCAGTATTTT

size: many
J: TRBJ2-4
D: TRBD1
V: TRBV4-3
CDR3: CASAGGPKNIQYF
DNA: TGCGCCAGCGCAGGGGGTCCCAAAAACATTCAGTACTTC

size: many
J: TRBJ2-4
D: TRBD2
V: TRBV4-2
CDR3: CASSHFSGGRNIQYF
DNA: TGTGCCAGCAGCCACTTTAGCGGGGGAAGGAACATTCAGTACTTC

size: many
J: TRBJ2-2
D: NA
V: TRBV6-2/TRBV6-3
CDR3: CASRPLGGDTGELFF
DNA: TGTGCCAGCCGTCCCCTCGGCGGGGACACCGGGGAGCTGTTTTTT

size: many
J: TRBJ2-7
D: TRBD1
V: TRBV15
CDR3: CATSRRQGYEQYF
DNA: TGTGCCACCAGCAGGAGACAGGGTTACGAGCAGTACTTC

size: many
J: TRBJ2-7
D: NA
V: TRBV12-3/TRBV12-4
CDR3: CASSQADFYEQYF
DNA: TGTGCCAGCAGCCAGGCGGACTTCTACGAGCAGTACTTC

size: many
J: TRBJ2-3
D: TRBD2
V: TRBV20-1
CDR3: CSVGTSGGVDTQYF
DNA: TGCAGTGTAGGGACTAGCGGGGGCGTGGATACGCAGTATTTT

size: many
J: TRBJ1-1
D: NA
V: TRBV2
CDR3: CASSPGDATEAFF
DNA: TGTGCCAGCAGTCCAGGGGACGCCACTGAAGCTTTCTTT

size: many
J: TRBJ2-3
D: NA
V: TRBV5-1
CDR3: CASSLAAGRGTDTQYF
DNA: TGCGCCAGCAGCTTGGCCGCGGGTCGGGGCACAGATACGCAGTATTTT